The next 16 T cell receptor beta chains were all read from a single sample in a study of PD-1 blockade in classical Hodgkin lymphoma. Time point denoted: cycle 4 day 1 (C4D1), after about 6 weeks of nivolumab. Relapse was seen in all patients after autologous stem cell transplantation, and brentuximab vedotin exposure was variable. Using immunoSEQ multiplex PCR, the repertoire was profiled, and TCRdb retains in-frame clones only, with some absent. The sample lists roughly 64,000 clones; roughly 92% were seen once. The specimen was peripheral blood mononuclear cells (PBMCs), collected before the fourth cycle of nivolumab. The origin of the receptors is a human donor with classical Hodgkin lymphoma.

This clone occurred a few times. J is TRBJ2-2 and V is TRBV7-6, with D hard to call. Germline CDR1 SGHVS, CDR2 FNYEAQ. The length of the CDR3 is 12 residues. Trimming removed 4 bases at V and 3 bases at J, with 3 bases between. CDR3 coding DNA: TGTGCCAGCAGCTCCTACACCGGGGAGCTGTTTTTT. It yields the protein CASSSYTGELFF.

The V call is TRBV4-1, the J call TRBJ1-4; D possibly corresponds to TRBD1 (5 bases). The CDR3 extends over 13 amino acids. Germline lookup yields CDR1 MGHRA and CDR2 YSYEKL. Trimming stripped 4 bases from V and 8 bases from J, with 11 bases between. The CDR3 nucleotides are TGCGCCAGCAGCCTCACAAGGACAGAAAAACTGTTTTTT. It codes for CASSLTRTEKLFF.

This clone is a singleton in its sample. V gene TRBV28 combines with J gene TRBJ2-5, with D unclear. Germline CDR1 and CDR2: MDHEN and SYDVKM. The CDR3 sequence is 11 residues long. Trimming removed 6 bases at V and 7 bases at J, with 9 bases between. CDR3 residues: CASSYLGTQYF. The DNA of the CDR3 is TGTGCCAGCAGCTACCTGGGGACCCAGTACTTC.

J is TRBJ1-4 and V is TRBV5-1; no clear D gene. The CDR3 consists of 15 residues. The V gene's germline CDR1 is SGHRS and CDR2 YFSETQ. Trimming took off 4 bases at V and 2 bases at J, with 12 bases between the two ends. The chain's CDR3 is CASSVSVTTNEKLFF. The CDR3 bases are TGCGCCAGCAGCGTGAGTGTGACTACTAATGAAAAACTGTTTTTT. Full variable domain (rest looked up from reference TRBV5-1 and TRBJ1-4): KAGVTQTPRYLIKTRGQQVTLSCSPISGHRSVSWYQQTPGQGLQFLFEYFSETQRNKGNFPGRFSGRQFSNSRSEMNVSTLELGDSALYLCASSVSVTTNEKLFFGSGTQLSVL.

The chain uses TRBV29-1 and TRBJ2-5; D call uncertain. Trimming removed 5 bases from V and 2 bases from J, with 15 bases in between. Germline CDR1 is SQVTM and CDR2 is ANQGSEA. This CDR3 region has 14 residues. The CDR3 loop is CSVPLNAEQETQYF. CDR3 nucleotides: TGCAGCGTTCCCCTAAACGCAGAACAAGAGACCCAGTACTTC.

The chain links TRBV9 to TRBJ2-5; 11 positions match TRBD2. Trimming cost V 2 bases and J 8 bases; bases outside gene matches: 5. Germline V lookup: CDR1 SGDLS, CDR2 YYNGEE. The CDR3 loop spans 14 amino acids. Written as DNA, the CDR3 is TGTGCCAGCAGCGTGGGGACTAGCGGCGTCACCCAGTACTTC. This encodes CASSVGTSGVTQYF.

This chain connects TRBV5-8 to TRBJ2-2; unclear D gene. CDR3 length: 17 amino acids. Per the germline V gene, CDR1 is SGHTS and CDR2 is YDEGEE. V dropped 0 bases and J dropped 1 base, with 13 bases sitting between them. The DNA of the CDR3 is TGTGCCAGCAGCTTGGCCTGGTTCTCTGAGAACACCGGGGAGCTGTTTTTT. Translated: CASSLAWFSENTGELFF.

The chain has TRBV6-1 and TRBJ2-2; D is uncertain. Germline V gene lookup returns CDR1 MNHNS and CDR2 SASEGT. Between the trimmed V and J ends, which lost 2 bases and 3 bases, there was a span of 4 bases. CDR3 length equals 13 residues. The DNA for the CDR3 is TGTGCCAGCAGTGAACAGCACACCGGGGAGCTGTTTTTT. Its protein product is CASSEQHTGELFF.

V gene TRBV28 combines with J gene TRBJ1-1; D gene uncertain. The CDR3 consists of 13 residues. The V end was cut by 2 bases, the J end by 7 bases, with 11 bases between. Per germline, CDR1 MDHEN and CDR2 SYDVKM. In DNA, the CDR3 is TGTGCCAGCAGTTTAGCGCGGGGAAGTGAAGCTTTCTTT. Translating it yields CASSLARGSEAFF.

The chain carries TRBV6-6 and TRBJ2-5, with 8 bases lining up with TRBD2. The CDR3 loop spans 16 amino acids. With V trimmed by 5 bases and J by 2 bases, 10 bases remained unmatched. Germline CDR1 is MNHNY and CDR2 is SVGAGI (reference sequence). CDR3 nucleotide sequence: TGTGCCAGCAGTCTCACGGCGGGGGGCCCACAAGAGACCCAGTACTTC. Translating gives CASSLTAGGPQETQYF.

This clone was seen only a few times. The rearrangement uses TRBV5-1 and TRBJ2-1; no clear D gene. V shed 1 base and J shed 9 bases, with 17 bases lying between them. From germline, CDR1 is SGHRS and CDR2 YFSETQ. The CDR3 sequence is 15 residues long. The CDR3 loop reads CASSLRTPTDGEQFF. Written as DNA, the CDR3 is TGCGCCAGCAGCTTGCGGACCCCAACGGACGGTGAGCAGTTCTTC.

Written as DNA, the CDR3 is TGTGCCAGCAGCTTGGTGCGGCGCTATAGCAATCAGCCCCAGCATTTT. As protein: CASSLVRRYSNQPQHF. This chain joins TRBV5-5 and TRBJ1-5, with unresolved D. Germline lookup yields CDR1 SGHKS and CDR2 YYEKEE (reference sequence). The CDR3 length is 16 residues. V was cut by 0 bases and J by 0 bases, with 10 bases left in between.

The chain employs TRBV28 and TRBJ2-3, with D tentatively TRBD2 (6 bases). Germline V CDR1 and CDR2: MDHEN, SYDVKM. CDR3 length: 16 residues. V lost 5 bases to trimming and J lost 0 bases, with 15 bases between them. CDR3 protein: CASSPPGGPSTDTQYF. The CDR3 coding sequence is TGTGCCAGCAGTCCCCCCGGAGGGCCGAGCACAGATACGCAGTATTTT.

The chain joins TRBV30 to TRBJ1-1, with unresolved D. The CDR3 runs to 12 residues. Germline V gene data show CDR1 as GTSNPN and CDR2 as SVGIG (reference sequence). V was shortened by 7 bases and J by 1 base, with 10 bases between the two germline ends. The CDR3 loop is CASQGPNTEAFF. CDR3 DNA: TGTGCCTCACAAGGACCGAACACTGAAGCTTTCTTT.

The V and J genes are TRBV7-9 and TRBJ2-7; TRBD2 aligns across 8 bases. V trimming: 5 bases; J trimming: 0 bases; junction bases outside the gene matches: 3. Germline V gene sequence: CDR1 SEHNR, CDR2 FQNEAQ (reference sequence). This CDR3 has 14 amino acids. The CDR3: CASSQSGSSYEQYF. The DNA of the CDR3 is TGTGCCAGCAGCCAAAGCGGGAGCTCCTACGAGCAGTACTTC.

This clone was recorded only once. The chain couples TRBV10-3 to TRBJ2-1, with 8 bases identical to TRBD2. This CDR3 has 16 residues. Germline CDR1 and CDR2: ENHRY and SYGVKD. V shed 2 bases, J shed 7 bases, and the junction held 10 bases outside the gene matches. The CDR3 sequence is CAISEQASGGRNEQFF. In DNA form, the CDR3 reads TGTGCCATCAGTGAGCAGGCAAGCGGGGGCCGGAATGAGCAGTTCTTC.